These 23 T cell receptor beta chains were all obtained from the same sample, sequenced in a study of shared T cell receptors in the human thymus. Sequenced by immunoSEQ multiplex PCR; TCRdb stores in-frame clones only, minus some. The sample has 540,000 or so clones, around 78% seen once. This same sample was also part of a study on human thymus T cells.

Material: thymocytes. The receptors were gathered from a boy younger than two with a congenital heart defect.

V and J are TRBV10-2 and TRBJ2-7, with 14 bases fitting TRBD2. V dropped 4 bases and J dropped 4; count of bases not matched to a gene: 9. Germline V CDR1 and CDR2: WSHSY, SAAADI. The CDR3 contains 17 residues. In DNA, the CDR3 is TGCGCCAGCAGTGGGACGACTAGCGGGAGGGACCTATACGAGCAGTACTTC. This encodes CASSGTTSGRDLYEQYF.

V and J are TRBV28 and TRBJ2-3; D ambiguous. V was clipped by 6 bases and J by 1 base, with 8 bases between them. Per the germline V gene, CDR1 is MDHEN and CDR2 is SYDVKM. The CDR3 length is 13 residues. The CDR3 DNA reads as TGTGCCAGCAGCTGTGACTGCACAGATACGCAGTATTTT. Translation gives CASSCDCTDTQYF.

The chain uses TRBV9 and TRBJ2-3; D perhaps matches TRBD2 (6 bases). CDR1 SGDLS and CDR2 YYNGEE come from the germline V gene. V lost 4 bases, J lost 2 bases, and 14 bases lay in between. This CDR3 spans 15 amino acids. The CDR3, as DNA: TGTGCCAGCAGCCCACGGAGGGGATTCACAGATACGCAGTATTTT. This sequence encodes CASSPRRGFTDTQYF.

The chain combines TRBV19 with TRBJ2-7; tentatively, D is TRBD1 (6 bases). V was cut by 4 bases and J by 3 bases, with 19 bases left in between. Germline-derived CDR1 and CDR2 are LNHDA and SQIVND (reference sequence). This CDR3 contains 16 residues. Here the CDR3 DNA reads TGTGCCAGTAGTACCTCCGGGACACGGAGAGGCTACGAGCAGTACTTC. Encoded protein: CASSTSGTRRGYEQYF.

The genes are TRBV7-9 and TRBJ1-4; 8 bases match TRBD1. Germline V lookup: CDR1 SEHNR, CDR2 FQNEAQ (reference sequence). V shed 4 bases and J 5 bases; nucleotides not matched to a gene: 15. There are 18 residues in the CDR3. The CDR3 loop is CASSSNPDREIPNEKLFF. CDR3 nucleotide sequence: TGTGCCAGCAGCTCCAACCCGGACAGGGAGATCCCGAATGAAAAACTGTTTTTT.

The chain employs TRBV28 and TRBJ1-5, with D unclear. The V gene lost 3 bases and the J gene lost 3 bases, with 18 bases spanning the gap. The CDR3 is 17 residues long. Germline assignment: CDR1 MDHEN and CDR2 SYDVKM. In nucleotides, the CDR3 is TGTGCCAGCAGTTTTCGAGGGAACTACCACTCCAATCAGCCCCAGCATTTT. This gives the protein CASSFRGNYHSNQPQHF.

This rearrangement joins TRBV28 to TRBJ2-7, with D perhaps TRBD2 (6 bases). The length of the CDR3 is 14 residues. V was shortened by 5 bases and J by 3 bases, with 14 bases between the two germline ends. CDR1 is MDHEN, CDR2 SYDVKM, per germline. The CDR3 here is CASSLGTPHYEQYF. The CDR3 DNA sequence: TGTGCCAGCAGTCTTGGGACTCCCCACTACGAGCAGTACTTC.

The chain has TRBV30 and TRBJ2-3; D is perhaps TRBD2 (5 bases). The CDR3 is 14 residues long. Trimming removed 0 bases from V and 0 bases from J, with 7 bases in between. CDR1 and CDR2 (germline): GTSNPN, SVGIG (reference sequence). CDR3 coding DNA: TGTGCCTGGAGTGTCCGGGGTAGCACAGATACGCAGTATTTT. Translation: CAWSVRGSTDTQYF. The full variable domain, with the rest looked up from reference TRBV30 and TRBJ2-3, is SQTIHQWPATLVQPVGSPLSLECTVEGTSNPNLYWYRQAAGRGLQLLFYSVGIGQISSEVPQNLSASRPQDRQFILSSKKLLLSDSGFYLCAWSVRGSTDTQYFGPGTRLTVL.

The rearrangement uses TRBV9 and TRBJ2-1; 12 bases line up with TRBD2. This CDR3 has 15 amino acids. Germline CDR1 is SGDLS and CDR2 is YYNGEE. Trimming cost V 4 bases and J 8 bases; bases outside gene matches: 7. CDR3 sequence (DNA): TGTGCCAGCAGCCCCCGACTAGCGGGAGCCGATGAGCAGTTCTTC. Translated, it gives CASSPRLAGADEQFF.

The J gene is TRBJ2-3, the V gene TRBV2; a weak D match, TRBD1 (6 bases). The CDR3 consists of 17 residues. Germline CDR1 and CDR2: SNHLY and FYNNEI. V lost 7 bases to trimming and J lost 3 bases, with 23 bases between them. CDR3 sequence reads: CASTPSGGPRGTDTQYF. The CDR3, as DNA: TGTGCCAGCACGCCCAGTGGGGGCCCTAGGGGAACAGATACGCAGTATTTT. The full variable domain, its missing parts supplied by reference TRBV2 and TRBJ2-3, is EPEVTQTPSHQVTQMGQEVILRCVPISNHLYFYWYRQILGQKVEFLVSFYNNEISEKSEIFDDQFSVERPDGSNFTLKIRSTKLEDSAMYFCASTPSGGPRGTDTQYFGPGTRLTVL.

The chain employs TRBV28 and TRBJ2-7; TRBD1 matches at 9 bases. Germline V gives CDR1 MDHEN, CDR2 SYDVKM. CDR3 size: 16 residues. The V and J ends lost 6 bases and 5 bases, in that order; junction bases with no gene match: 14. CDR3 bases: TGTGCCAGCAGACCCCTCCCCGGGACAGGGATCAACGAGCAGTACTTC. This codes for CASRPLPGTGINEQYF.

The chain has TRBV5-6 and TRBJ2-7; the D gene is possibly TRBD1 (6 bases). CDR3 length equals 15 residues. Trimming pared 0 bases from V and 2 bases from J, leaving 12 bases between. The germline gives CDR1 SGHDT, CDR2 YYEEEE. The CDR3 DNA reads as TGTGCCAGCAGCTTGGGATTCGGGACACCCTACGAGCAGTACTTC. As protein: CASSLGFGTPYEQYF.

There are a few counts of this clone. The CDR3 spells CASTDRAQPQHF. In nucleotides, the CDR3 is TGTGCCAGCACCGACAGGGCGCAGCCCCAGCATTTT. This chain uses TRBV6-1 with TRBJ1-5; TRBD1 matches at 7 bases. Trimming took 7 bases from V and 7 from J; bases not matched to a gene: 4. CDR3 size: 12 residues. In germline, CDR1 is MNHNS, CDR2 SASEGT.

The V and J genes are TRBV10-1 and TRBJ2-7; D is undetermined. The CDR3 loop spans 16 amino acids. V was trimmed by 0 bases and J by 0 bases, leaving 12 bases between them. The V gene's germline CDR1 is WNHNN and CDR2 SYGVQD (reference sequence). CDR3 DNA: TGCGCCAGCAGTGAGTCGACGCTAGGCCGCTCCTACGAGCAGTACTTC. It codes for CASSESTLGRSYEQYF.

CDR3 DNA: TGCGCCAGCAGCCAAGGGCCGAGGGAGGGATACAATGAGCAGTTCTTC. Encoded protein: CASSQGPREGYNEQFF. This rearrangement joins TRBV4-3 to TRBJ2-1, with 7 bases matching TRBD2. Germline CDR1 is LGHNA and CDR2 is YSLEER. The CDR3 is made up of 16 amino acids. With 1 base clipped from V and 4 bases from J, the junction kept 7 bases outside the gene matches.

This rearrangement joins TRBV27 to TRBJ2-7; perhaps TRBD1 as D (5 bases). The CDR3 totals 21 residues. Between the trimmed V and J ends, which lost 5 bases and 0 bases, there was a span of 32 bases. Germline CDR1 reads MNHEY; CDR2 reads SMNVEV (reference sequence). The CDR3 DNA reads TGTGCCAGCAGTCTGGCCCGTCGACGGACACCCACTCAGGTCGTCTCCTACGAGCAGTACTTC. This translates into CASSLARRRTPTQVVSYEQYF.

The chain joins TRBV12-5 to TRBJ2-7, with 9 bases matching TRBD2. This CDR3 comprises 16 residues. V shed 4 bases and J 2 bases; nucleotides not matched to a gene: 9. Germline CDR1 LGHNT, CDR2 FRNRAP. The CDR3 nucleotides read TGTGCTAGTGGTTATCAGGGGCTAGCGGGACCCTACGAGCAGTACTTC. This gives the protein CASGYQGLAGPYEQYF.

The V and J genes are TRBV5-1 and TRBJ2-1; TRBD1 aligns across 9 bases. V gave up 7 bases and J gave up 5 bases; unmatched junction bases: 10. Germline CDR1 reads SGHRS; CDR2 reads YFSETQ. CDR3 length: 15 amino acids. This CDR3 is CASHSGTGIDNEQFF. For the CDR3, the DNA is TGCGCCAGCCACTCTGGGACAGGGATCGACAATGAGCAGTTCTTC.

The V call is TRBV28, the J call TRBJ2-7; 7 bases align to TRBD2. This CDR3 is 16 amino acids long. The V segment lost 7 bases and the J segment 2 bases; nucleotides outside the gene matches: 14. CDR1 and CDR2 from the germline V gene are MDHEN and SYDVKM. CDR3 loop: CASTHPPSGGPYEQYF. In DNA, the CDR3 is TGTGCCAGCACCCACCCACCTAGCGGAGGACCCTACGAGCAGTACTTC.

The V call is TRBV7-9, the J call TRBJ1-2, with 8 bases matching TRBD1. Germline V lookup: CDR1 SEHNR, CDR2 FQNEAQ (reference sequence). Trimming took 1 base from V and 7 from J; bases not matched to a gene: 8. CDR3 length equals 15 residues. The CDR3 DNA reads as TGTGCCAGCAGCTTAGAAGCTGCAGGGGGCAGTGGCTACACCTTC. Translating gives CASSLEAAGGSGYTF.

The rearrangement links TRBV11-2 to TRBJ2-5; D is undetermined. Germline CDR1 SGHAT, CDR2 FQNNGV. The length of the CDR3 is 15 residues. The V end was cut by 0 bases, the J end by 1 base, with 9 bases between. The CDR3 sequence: CASSLDVESQETQYF. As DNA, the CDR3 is TGTGCCAGCAGCTTAGATGTGGAGTCCCAAGAGACCCAGTACTTC.

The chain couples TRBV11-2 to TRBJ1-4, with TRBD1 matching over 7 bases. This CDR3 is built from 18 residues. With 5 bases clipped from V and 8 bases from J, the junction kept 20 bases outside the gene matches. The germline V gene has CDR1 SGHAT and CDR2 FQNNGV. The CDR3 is CASSTRERGRYRPEKLFF. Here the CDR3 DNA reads TGTGCCAGCAGCACCCGGGAGAGGGGGCGGTACCGGCCGGAAAAACTGTTTTTT.

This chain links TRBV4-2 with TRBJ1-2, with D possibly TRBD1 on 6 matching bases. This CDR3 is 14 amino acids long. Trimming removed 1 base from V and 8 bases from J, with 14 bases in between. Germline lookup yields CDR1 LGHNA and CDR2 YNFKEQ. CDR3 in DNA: TGTGCCAGCAGCCAAGCAGGGGTTCCGCGCGGCTACACCTTC. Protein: CASSQAGVPRGYTF.